The 18 T cell receptor beta chains reported below all come from one sample, sequenced in a study of cytomegalovirus exposure and HLA in healthy donors. The PCR ran on 60 Vbeta and 13 Jbeta primers. Some clones are missing from TCRdb's copy, which holds only in-frame ones; the method was immunoSEQ multiplex PCR. The repertoire includes about 190,000 clones, over 75% of them detected once, and approximately 3.9% sits in the top ten. Specimen: PBMCs. These receptors were taken from a man aged 50 or older in good health and CMV-seronegative.

Note on this clone: Additional DNA sequences in this sample encode the identical CDR3. The chain employs TRBV6-1 and TRBJ1-4; 8 positions agree with TRBD1. From germline, CDR1 is MNHNS and CDR2 SASEGT. This CDR3 has 19 amino acids. V shed 4 bases, J shed 2 bases, and the junction held 15 bases outside the gene matches. The CDR3 is CASSALRQGPESTNEKLFF. For the CDR3, the DNA is TGTGCCAGCAGTGCGCTAAGACAGGGGCCGGAATCCACTAATGAAAAACTGTTTTTT.

This clone was observed a handful of times. The chain combines TRBV19 with TRBJ1-3; 10 positions agree with TRBD1. After removal of 8 bases from V and 4 bases from J, the junction contained 2 bases not matched to a gene. This CDR3 contains 13 residues. Germline CDR1 reads LNHDA; CDR2 reads SQIVND (reference sequence). CDR3 coding DNA: TGTGCCAGTCGGGACAGGGGAGGAAACACCATATATTTT. The encoded protein is CASRDRGGNTIYF.

CDR3 in DNA: TGCGCCAGCAGCCAAGGGGGGGGACAGGTGTCTGGAAACACCATATATTTT. Translated: CASSQGGGQVSGNTIYF. This rearrangement joins TRBV4-1 to TRBJ1-3; 8 bases align to TRBD1. CDR3 length equals 17 residues. The germline CDR1 and CDR2 sequences are MGHRA and YSYEKL. V shed 1 base and J 1 base; nucleotides not matched to a gene: 6.

This clone came up a few times. The junction shows a germline mismatch at one end, possibly a read error. The chain employs TRBV7-7 and TRBJ1-4, with 8 bases lining up with TRBD1. Germline V CDR1 and CDR2: SSHAT, FNYEAQ (reference sequence). This CDR3 has 15 residues. The CDR3 DNA follows: TGTGCTAGCAGCTTAGGACAGGGCAATAATGAAAAACTGTTTTTT. Translation: CASSLGQGNNEKLFF. The full variable domain, in which reference TRBV7-7 and TRBJ1-4 provide the parts outside the CDR3, is GAGVSQSPRYKVTKRGQDVTLRCDPISSHATLYWYQQALGQGPEFLTYFNYEAQPDKSGLPSDRFSAERPEGSISTLTIQRTEQRDSAMYRCASSLGQGNNEKLFFGSGTQLSVL.

This clone was detected only a few times. This chain joins TRBV18 and TRBJ1-4; D unclear. Germline V CDR1 and CDR2: KGHSH, LQKENI. Trimming took off 6 bases at V and 7 bases at J, with 9 bases between the two ends. The length of the CDR3 is 12 residues. CDR3 sequence reads: CASSPSGEKLFF. The CDR3 nucleotides are TGTGCCAGCTCCCCCTCGGGTGAAAAACTGTTTTTT.

Remarks on this clone: The germline gene is not matched at one end of the junction; a read error may be the cause. The V call is TRBV6-6, the J call TRBJ2-3, with 8 bases that match TRBD2. CDR1 and CDR2 from the germline V gene are MNHNY and SVGAGI (reference sequence). The CDR3 has 14 residues. The CDR3 bases are TGTGCCAGCATTTACGGGGGGGGTGCAGATACGCAGTATTTT. Translated, it gives CASIYGGGADTQYF.

The sample holds one count of this clone. The CDR3 DNA is TGTGCCACACGGGACAGGGAAGGAAATTCACCCCTCCACTTT. This sequence encodes CATRDREGNSPLHF. This sequence joins TRBV2 and TRBJ1-6, with TRBD1 matching 9 bases. The CDR3 has 14 residues. CDR1 and CDR2 from the germline V gene are SNHLY and FYNNEI. The V segment lost 10 bases and the J segment 7 bases; nucleotides outside the gene matches: 8.

The J gene is TRBJ1-1, the V gene TRBV6-1; perhaps TRBD1 as D (6 bases). The CDR3 is made up of 13 amino acids. The V gene's germline CDR1 is MNHNS and CDR2 SASEGT. V dropped 6 bases and J dropped 0 bases, with 8 bases sitting between them. The DNA for the CDR3 is TGTGCCAGCAGGCGGACAGTGAACACTGAAGCTTTCTTT. Its protein product is CASRRTVNTEAFF.

J is TRBJ1-1 and V is TRBV9; 8 nucleotides match TRBD1. The CDR3 consists of 13 residues. Germline V gene sequence: CDR1 SGDLS, CDR2 YYNGEE. V shed 5 bases and J 5 bases; nucleotides not matched to a gene: 5. The chain's CDR3 is CASRGQGGTEAFF. The CDR3 region has the DNA TGTGCCAGCAGAGGACAGGGCGGAACTGAAGCTTTCTTT.

This sequence joins TRBV5-1 and TRBJ2-3; 13 nucleotides match TRBD2. The CDR3 runs 18 residues. Germline-derived CDR1 and CDR2 are SGHRS and YFSETQ. V lost 4 bases to trimming and J lost 0 bases; unmatched junction nucleotides: 8. CDR3 protein: CASSETSGGPTSTDTQYF. CDR3 in DNA: TGCGCCAGCAGCGAGACTAGCGGGGGGCCTACTAGCACAGATACGCAGTATTTT.

This clone was picked up one time. The rearrangement joins TRBV11-3 to TRBJ2-2; 10 bases line up with TRBD2. J gave up 0 bases and V 3 bases, and 7 bases lay outside the gene matches. The CDR3 loop spans 18 amino acids. From germline, CDR1 is SGHNT and CDR2 YENEEA. The CDR3 region is CASSLNLAGGTNTGELFF. CDR3 coding DNA: TGTGCCAGCAGCTTGAACTTAGCGGGGGGAACGAACACCGGGGAGCTGTTTTTT.

The J gene is TRBJ1-1, the V gene TRBV7-2; D is unclear. Between the trimmed V and J ends, which lost 3 bases and 2 bases, there was a span of 10 bases. The CDR3 loop spans 14 amino acids. Germline CDR1 and CDR2: SGHTA and FQGNSA. The CDR3 protein is CASSFPGPNTEAFF. The DNA for the CDR3 is TGTGCCAGCAGCTTCCCGGGTCCAAACACTGAAGCTTTCTTT.

This chain joins TRBV19 and TRBJ1-1; D may be TRBD1 (5 bases). CDR3 length: 14 residues. V was shortened by 4 bases and J by 1 base, with 10 bases between the two germline ends. Germline CDR1 reads LNHDA; CDR2 reads SQIVND (reference sequence). CDR3 region: CASSTDRPNTEAFF. DNA for the CDR3: TGTGCCAGTAGTACTGACAGACCGAACACTGAAGCTTTCTTT.

This clone was counted a single time. The chain uses TRBV5-6 and TRBJ2-7; possible D gene TRBD1, 6 bases. This CDR3 is built from 15 residues. Germline loops: CDR1 SGHDT, CDR2 YYEEEE. Trimming shortened V by 4 bases and J by 1 base, and 15 bases separated the two germline ends. In DNA form, the CDR3 reads TGTGCCAGCAGCCTTGGACAGAAAAGATCCTACGAGCAGTACTTC. As protein: CASSLGQKRSYEQYF.

V usage is TRBV18 and J usage is TRBJ1-4, with 10 positions matching TRBD1. Trimming cost V 3 bases and J 1 base; bases outside gene matches: 5. The CDR3 sequence is 17 residues long. From germline, CDR1 is KGHSH and CDR2 LQKENI. The CDR3 loop is CASSPGTGVGTNEKLFF. The DNA for the CDR3 is TGTGCCAGCTCACCCGGGACAGGGGTCGGAACTAATGAAAAACTGTTTTTT. Full variable domain (outside the CDR3, taken from reference TRBV18 and TRBJ1-4): NAGVMQNPRHLVRRRGQEARLRCSPMKGHSHVYWYRQLPEEGLKFMVYLQKENIIDESGMPKERFSAEFPKEGPSILRIQQVVRGDSAAYFCASSPGTGVGTNEKLFFGSGTQLSVL.

The genes are TRBV27 and TRBJ2-4; possible D gene TRBD2, 6 bases. This CDR3 region has 14 residues. The germline gives CDR1 MNHEY, CDR2 SMNVEV (reference sequence). The V end lost 5 bases, the J end lost 9 bases, and 17 bases lay between the germline ends. The CDR3, as DNA: TGTGCCAGCAGTCCCCGGAAGACCGGGGGCATTCAGTACTTC. It specifies CASSPRKTGGIQYF.

The V and J genes are TRBV7-2 and TRBJ2-7, with 7 positions matching TRBD2. The trim removed 1 base at V and 7 bases at J, leaving 4 bases unmatched. The CDR3 is 13 residues long. Germline V lookup: CDR1 SGHTA, CDR2 FQGNSA. In DNA form, the CDR3 reads TGTGCCAGCAGCTTAGAGGGGAGGGGTGAGCAGTACTTC. Translating it yields CASSLEGRGEQYF.

V gene TRBV5-1 combines with J gene TRBJ2-1, with D tentatively TRBD2 (5 bases). V was cut by 5 bases and J by 3 bases, with 12 bases left in between. The CDR3 totals 14 residues. Germline CDR1 and CDR2: SGHRS and YFSETQ. The CDR3 region has the DNA TGCGCCAGCAGGCGACTACCCAACTACAATGAGCAGTTCTTC. Translating gives CASRRLPNYNEQFF. Combining the CDR3 with reference TRBV5-1 and TRBJ2-1 gives the whole variable domain KAGVTQTPRYLIKTRGQQVTLSCSPISGHRSVSWYQQTPGQGLQFLFEYFSETQRNKGNFPGRFSGRQFSNSRSEMNVSTLELGDSALYLCASRRLPNYNEQFFGPGTRLTVL.